This T cell receptor (beta chain) was captured by sequencing in a study of CD8+ T cells in alopecia areata. Overall study context: It was oral tofacitinib, at 5 to 10 mg twice daily, that treated patients received.

The CDR3 has 14 residues. The germline gives CDR1 SGHVS, CDR2 FQNEAQ. V gave up 6 bases and J gave up 7 bases; unmatched junction bases: 11. Points on this clone: Its antigen is currently unknown.

RNA was isolated and reverse transcribed to cDNA, the sequencing template. Method: immunoSEQ multiplex PCR; TCRdb's copy keeps in-frame clones and lacks some. Of about 130,000 clones listed, more than 40% are singletons. Study conclusions and caveats: Especially in alopecia totalis/universalis, lesional scalp showed greater clonality than normal scalp did. Scalp sequencing captures resident alphabeta T cells of normal skin too.

Here the sequenced sample was CD8+ T cells sorted from blood, taken at week 0. The sequence came from a human donor with alopecia areata. The V and J genes are TRBV7-8 and TRBJ1-2; 7 bases align to TRBD1. CDR3 residues: CASRSSIGGVGYTF. DNA of the CDR3: TGTGCCAGCAGATCCTCCATAGGGGGCGTTGGCTACACCTTC.